This is a list of T cell receptor beta chains from one sample in a study of CD8 T cells in ankylosing spondylitis. Using its own MiXCR run on the 5' RACE reads, TCRdb lists one record per CDR3 protein. The profile shows around 890,000 distinct CDR3 sequences, about 10% of them singletons. Sequencing was performed on blood, either unsorted or a sorted T cell fraction (not recorded which). The source of these receptors is a male donor with ankylosing spondylitis. Each CDR3 is given with its conserved first and last residue. A D gene is named only where the DNA matches it firmly. Clone size is given for some rows only: seen once, a few or many times, or a class if the clone is expanded.

CDR3 DNA: TGCAGCGGTCTTCAAGAGACCCAGTACTTC
CDR3 protein: CSGLQETQYF
J gene: TRBJ2-5
clone size: many
V gene: TRBV29-1
D gene: NA

CDR3 DNA: TGTGCCAGCAGTTACCGAAGACTAGCGTTTGAGCAGTTCTTC
CDR3 protein: CASSYRRLAFEQFF
J gene: TRBJ2-1
clone size: few
V gene: TRBV6-5
D gene: TRBD2

CDR3 DNA: TGCGCCAGCAGCTTAACGGGGCTAGGGGAGACCCAGTACTTC
CDR3 protein: CASSLTGLGETQYF
J gene: TRBJ2-5
clone size: few
V gene: TRBV5-1
D gene: NA

CDR3 DNA: TGTGCCAGCAGTCGTATCCAGGGGTCTTCACCCCTCCACTTT
CDR3 protein: CASSRIQGSSPLHF
J gene: TRBJ1-6
clone size: few
V gene: TRBV5-6
D gene: NA

CDR3 DNA: TGTGCCAGCAGTGTTTACAATAGTCTCACTGAAGCTTTCTTT
CDR3 protein: CASSVYNSLTEAFF
J gene: TRBJ1-1
clone size: few
V gene: TRBV2
D gene: NA

CDR3 DNA: TGTGCCAGCGGGCGTAGCGGGGCCCTCACAGATACGCAGTATTTT
CDR3 protein: CASGRSGALTDTQYF
J gene: TRBJ2-3
clone size: NA
V gene: TRBV9
D gene: TRBD2

CDR3 DNA: TGTGCCAGCAGCCAAGTAGCTCGGGAGCAGTTCTTC
CDR3 protein: CASSQVAREQFF
J gene: TRBJ2-1
clone size: many
V gene: TRBV4-2
D gene: NA

CDR3 DNA: TGTGCCAGCAGCTTATTGGGGACAGCGGGAAGAACAGATACGCAGTATTTT
CDR3 protein: CASSLLGTAGRTDTQYF
J gene: TRBJ2-3
clone size: few
V gene: TRBV7-2
D gene: NA

CDR3 DNA: TGTGCCCGGCAGGGGAACACTGAAGCTTTCTTT
CDR3 protein: CARQGNTEAFF
J gene: TRBJ1-1
clone size: few
V gene: TRBV30
D gene: NA

CDR3 DNA: TGTGCCAGCAGCCTCGGACCTCAGCAGACCCAGTACTTC
CDR3 protein: CASSLGPQQTQYF
J gene: TRBJ2-5
clone size: many
V gene: TRBV5-5
D gene: NA

CDR3 DNA: TGCGCCAGCAGCTTGGAGGCCACCCTCTATGGCTACACCTTC
CDR3 protein: CASSLEATLYGYTF
J gene: TRBJ1-2
clone size: NA
V gene: TRBV5-1
D gene: NA

CDR3 DNA: TGTGCCAGGAAATTAGCGGGAGAAAACAATGAGCAGTTCTTC
CDR3 protein: CARKLAGENNEQFF
J gene: TRBJ2-1
clone size: NA
V gene: TRBV6-1
D gene: TRBD2

CDR3 DNA: TGTGCCAGCAGCTTCGGGCAGTGGGGGCCAGATACGCAGTATTTT
CDR3 protein: CASSFGQWGPDTQYF
J gene: TRBJ2-3
clone size: few
V gene: TRBV7-2
D gene: NA

CDR3 DNA: TGTGCCAGCAACACCAGGGGGCTGGGGAACACTGAAGCTTTCTTT
CDR3 protein: CASNTRGLGNTEAFF
J gene: TRBJ1-1
clone size: NA
V gene: TRBV6-2/TRBV6-3
D gene: TRBD1

CDR3 DNA: TGTGCCAGCAGAACCAAAACGACAGGGCGGACGAACACTGAAGCTTTCTTT
CDR3 protein: CASRTKTTGRTNTEAFF
J gene: TRBJ1-1
clone size: few
V gene: TRBV25-1
D gene: TRBD1

CDR3 DNA: TGCGCCAGCAGCTTTACGGGACGATCTTCTAACACAGATACGCAGTATTTT
CDR3 protein: CASSFTGRSSNTDTQYF
J gene: TRBJ2-3
clone size: few
V gene: TRBV5-1
D gene: NA

CDR3 DNA: TGCGCCAGCAGCTTGGGCCCCCCCGCTGGTGAGCAGTTCTTC
CDR3 protein: CASSLGPPAGEQFF
J gene: TRBJ2-1
clone size: NA
V gene: TRBV5-1
D gene: NA

CDR3 DNA: TGCAGCGTGTCGAATACGGGGAATGAAAAACTGTTTTTT
CDR3 protein: CSVSNTGNEKLFF
J gene: TRBJ1-4
clone size: NA
V gene: TRBV29-1
D gene: NA

CDR3 DNA: TGTGCCAGCAGTTCGATGACAGGGGGCATCGGCACCGGGGAGCTGTTTTTT
CDR3 protein: CASSSMTGGIGTGELFF
J gene: TRBJ2-2
clone size: NA
V gene: TRBV6-6
D gene: TRBD1

CDR3 DNA: TGTGCCACCAGCAGAGAAAGGGCAGGGTACCAGCCCCAGCATTTT
CDR3 protein: CATSRERAGYQPQHF
J gene: TRBJ1-5
clone size: many
V gene: TRBV15
D gene: NA